A single sample gave rise to the 20 T cell receptor beta chains below, sequenced in a study of human T cells and chemical hapten exposure. TCRdb ran MiXCR on the 5' RACE reads and lists one entry per CDR3 protein. The sample shows under 150,000 distinct CDR3 sequences, around 20% of them seen only once. The starting material, unfractionated whole blood, was used for total RNA extraction. All receptors derive from a human donor in good health.

The genes are TRBV2 and TRBJ2-7; possible D gene TRBD1, 6 bases. CDR3 length equals 14 residues. V lost 4 bases and J lost 0, with 10 bases in between. Per germline, CDR1 SNHLY and CDR2 FYNNEI. CDR3 sequence reads: CASSVGGRSYEQYF. The CDR3 DNA follows: TGTGCCAGCAGTGTTGGGGGCCGCTCCTACGAGCAGTACTTC.

This chain links TRBV12-3 or TRBV12-4 with TRBJ1-4, with 7 bases aligning to TRBD1. The trim removed 5 bases at V and 6 bases at J, leaving 12 bases unmatched. CDR3 size: 16 residues. CDR3 in amino acids: CASSIPDRPEDEKLFF. CDR3 DNA sequence: TGTGCCAGCAGTATCCCGGACAGGCCGGAGGATGAAAAACTGTTTTTT.

The J gene is TRBJ2-3, the V gene TRBV20-1; TRBD2 agrees at 9 bases. Looked up from germline, CDR1 is DFQATT and CDR2 is SNEGSKA (reference sequence). With 0 bases clipped from V and 5 bases from J, the junction kept 15 bases outside the gene matches. The CDR3 contains 18 residues. The CDR3 nucleotides read TGCAGTGCTAGAGATCTGAATAATAGCGGGAGAAAGAGAGATACGCAGTATTTT. Amino acids: CSARDLNNSGRKRDTQYF.

The chain recombines TRBV3-1 with TRBJ2-2; D is unresolved. Germline V gene lookup returns CDR1 LGHDT and CDR2 YNNKEL (reference sequence). The CDR3 spans 16 residues. V dropped 0 bases and J dropped 7 bases, with 15 bases sitting between them. CDR3 loop: CASSQDGSAGVGELFF. CDR3 sequence (DNA): TGTGCCAGCAGCCAAGACGGTTCCGCTGGAGTCGGGGAGCTGTTTTTT.

This clonotype was seen a handful of times. The gene calls are TRBV20-1 and TRBJ2-3; possible D gene TRBD1, 5 bases. Looked up from germline, CDR1 is DFQATT and CDR2 is SNEGSKA (reference sequence). This CDR3 region has 13 residues. Trimming took off 5 bases at V and 1 base at J, with 10 bases between the two ends. CDR3 region: CSAPTDRTDTQYF. CDR3 nucleotide sequence: TGCAGTGCTCCGACAGACCGCACAGATACGCAGTATTTT.

This CDR3 is CASKTSTDTQYF. CDR3 coding DNA: TGTGCCAGCAAAACTAGCACAGATACGCAGTATTTT. This chain connects TRBV27 to TRBJ2-3; D uncertain. V lost 7 bases and J 0 bases, leaving 5 bases between the germline ends. Germline assignment: CDR1 MNHEY and CDR2 SMNVEV (reference sequence). The CDR3 is 12 residues long.

In regard to this clonotype: One junction end disagrees with the germline gene, perhaps due to a read error. J is TRBJ2-3 and V is TRBV20-1; the match to TRBD2 covers 8 bases. The germline V gene encodes CDR1 DFQATT and CDR2 SNEGSKA (reference sequence). The CDR3 extends over 14 amino acids. DNA of the CDR3: TGCAGGGCTACCAAGACTAGCGGCACAGATACGCAGTATTTT. Encoded protein: CRATKTSGTDTQYF.

The chain combines TRBV11-1 with TRBJ2-4, with 13 bases matching TRBD2. The CDR3 is 17 amino acids. Trimming took 2 bases from V and 9 from J; bases not matched to a gene: 10. Germline CDR1 is SGHAT and CDR2 is FQDESV (reference sequence). The CDR3 DNA reads as TGTGCCAGCAGCTTATCAAAAGGACTAGCGGGAGTGTTCATTCAGTACTTC. This translates into CASSLSKGLAGVFIQYF.

The chain is built from TRBV30 and TRBJ2-3; 9 positions match TRBD1. The CDR3 consists of 16 residues. The junction had 8 bases not matched to a gene; V was cut back by 4 bases and J by 0 bases. Germline lookup yields CDR1 GTSNPN and CDR2 SVGIG (reference sequence). Here the CDR3 reads CAWTRRTGVSTDTQYF. The CDR3 region has the DNA TGTGCCTGGACCCGCCGGACAGGGGTTAGCACAGATACGCAGTATTTT.

This clonotype was observed a handful of times. The genes are TRBV5-4 and TRBJ2-3; possible D gene TRBD2, 6 bases. The CDR3 is 15 residues long. Germline V gene data show CDR1 as SGHNT and CDR2 as YYREEE (reference sequence). The V end was cut by 2 bases, the J end by 1 base, with 11 bases between. The CDR3: CASSFWASGTDTQYF. The DNA for the CDR3 is TGTGCCAGCAGCTTTTGGGCTAGCGGCACAGATACGCAGTATTTT.

The chain uses TRBV5-1 and TRBJ1-1, with a weak D call TRBD1 (6 bases). Between the trimmed V and J ends, which lost 5 bases and 3 bases, there was a span of 14 bases. The germline gives CDR1 SGHRS, CDR2 YFSETQ. This CDR3 comprises 14 residues. CDR3 DNA sequence: TGCGCCAGCAGTGAAGGGGGGCAAGACACTGAAGCTTTCTTT. Amino acids: CASSEGGQDTEAFF.

This clonotype was detected a few times. V gene TRBV28 combines with J gene TRBJ2-1; 7 nucleotides align to TRBD2. The CDR3 is 14 residues long. CDR1 and CDR2 from the germline V gene are MDHEN and SYDVKM. V lost 2 bases, J lost 7 bases, and 5 bases stayed unmatched. The CDR3 sequence: CASSLGGSKNEQFF. CDR3 in DNA: TGTGCCAGCAGTTTAGGCGGGAGCAAAAATGAGCAGTTCTTC.

Only a few counts were recorded for this clonotype. The chain combines TRBV6-5 with TRBJ2-6; 8 nucleotides align to TRBD1. The V segment lost 4 bases and the J segment 0 bases; nucleotides outside the gene matches: 2. CDR3 size: 16 residues. Germline V gene lookup returns CDR1 MNHEY and CDR2 SVGAGI. CDR3 in DNA: TGTGCCAGCAGTTTGACAGGGGACTCTGGGGCCAACGTCCTGACTTTC. It codes for CASSLTGDSGANVLTF.

Many counts were recorded for this clonotype. The rearrangement links TRBV20-1 to TRBJ1-1; 7 nucleotides line up with TRBD1. The CDR3 is 13 amino acids. Germline V lookup: CDR1 DFQATT, CDR2 SNEGSKA (reference sequence). Germline trimming cut 5 bases from V and 4 bases from J; bases unmatched to any gene: 7. CDR3 protein: CSARAGGGTEAFF. CDR3 sequence (DNA): TGCAGTGCTCGTGCAGGGGGGGGCACTGAAGCTTTCTTT.

The chain employs TRBV24-1 and TRBJ2-2; 8 bases agree with TRBD1. Unmatched junction bases numbered 7, after V lost 4 bases and J lost 4 bases. The germline V gene encodes CDR1 KGHDR and CDR2 SFDVKD. The CDR3 is 16 residues long. The CDR3 spells CATSDRDRGGTGELFF. The CDR3 DNA is TGTGCCACCAGTGACCGCGACAGGGGCGGCACCGGGGAGCTGTTTTTT.

This clonotype was seen a handful of times. The chain employs TRBV23-1 and TRBJ1-5; 7 bases fit TRBD1. TRBV23-1 is an ORF, and what it does is uncertain. The trim removed 3 bases at V and 7 bases at J, leaving 9 bases unmatched. The CDR3 has 15 residues. The CDR3: CASSHRGQAGQPQHF. The CDR3 region has the DNA TGCGCCAGCAGTCACCGTGGACAGGCGGGGCAGCCCCAGCATTTT.

This clonotype was observed a few times. This chain joins TRBV6-5 and TRBJ1-1, with no clear D. The V gene lost 6 bases and the J gene lost 6 bases, with 17 bases spanning the gap. CDR3 length: 14 residues. The germline CDR1 and CDR2 sequences are MNHEY and SVGAGI. The DNA of the CDR3 is TGTGCCAGCAGCTACGGATACGCAGGCCCTGAAGCTTTCTTT. Protein sequence: CASSYGYAGPEAFF.

This clonotype showed up just a few times. The V call is TRBV28, the J call TRBJ1-1; no definite D call. The V end lost 5 bases, the J end lost 2 bases, and 6 bases lay between the germline ends. This CDR3 is 12 amino acids long. Per the germline V gene, CDR1 is MDHEN and CDR2 is SYDVKM. The CDR3 loop is CASSPPNTEAFF. CDR3 coding DNA: TGTGCCAGCAGTCCGCCTAACACTGAAGCTTTCTTT.

The chain is built from TRBV27 and TRBJ2-2; maybe TRBD2 (6 bases). The CDR3 loop spans 13 amino acids. Trimming pared 5 bases from V and 4 bases from J, leaving 8 bases between. Germline CDR1 and CDR2: MNHEY and SMNVEV (reference sequence). The CDR3 reads CASSQGLTGELFF. Here the CDR3 DNA reads TGTGCCAGCAGTCAGGGACTCACCGGGGAGCTGTTTTTT.

This clonotype was counted a few times. J is TRBJ2-2 and V is TRBV7-9; 7 bases fit TRBD2. Germline CDR1 SEHNR, CDR2 FQNEAQ (reference sequence). The CDR3 runs to 14 residues. V shed 5 bases and J 8 bases; nucleotides not matched to a gene: 8. CDR3: CASSPSRLAGELFF. DNA for the CDR3: TGTGCCAGCAGCCCCTCGCGACTAGCAGGGGAGCTGTTTTTT.